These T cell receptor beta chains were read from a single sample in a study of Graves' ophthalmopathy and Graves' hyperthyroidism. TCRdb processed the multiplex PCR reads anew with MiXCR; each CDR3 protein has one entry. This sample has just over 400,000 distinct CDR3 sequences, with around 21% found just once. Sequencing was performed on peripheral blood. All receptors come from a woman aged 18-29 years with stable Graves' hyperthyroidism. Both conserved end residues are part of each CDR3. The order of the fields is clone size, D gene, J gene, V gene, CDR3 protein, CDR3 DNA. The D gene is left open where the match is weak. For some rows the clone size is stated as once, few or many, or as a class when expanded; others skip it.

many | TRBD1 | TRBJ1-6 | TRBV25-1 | CASSTQGLNSPLHF | TGTGCCAGCAGCACACAGGGGCTCAATTCACCCCTCCACTTT
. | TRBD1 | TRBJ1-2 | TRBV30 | CAWSAPTGRVGYTF | TGTGCCTGGAGTGCCCCGACAGGGCGCGTCGGCTACACCTTC
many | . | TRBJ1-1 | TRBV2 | CASSSRAPGSNTEAFF | TGTGCCAGCAGTAGCAGGGCTCCAGGATCGAACACTGAAGCTTTCTTT
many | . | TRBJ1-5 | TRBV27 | CASSPALRGSNQPQHF | TGTGCCAGCAGTCCTGCGCTCAGGGGTAGCAATCAGCCCCAGCATTTT
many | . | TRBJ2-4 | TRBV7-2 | CASSPRSAKNIQYF | TGTGCCAGCAGCCCGCGGTCGGCCAAAAACATTCAGTACTTC
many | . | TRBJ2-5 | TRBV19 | CASSMNQETQYF | TGTGCCAGTAGTATGAACCAAGAGACCCAGTACTTC
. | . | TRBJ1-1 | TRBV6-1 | CASSTSEAGRREAFF | TGTGCCAGCAGTACGAGTGAGGCCGGCCGGAGGGAAGCTTTCTTT
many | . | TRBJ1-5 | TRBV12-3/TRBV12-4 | CASSSVQRQPQHF | TGTGCCAGCAGTAGCGTTCAACGACAGCCCCAGCATTTT
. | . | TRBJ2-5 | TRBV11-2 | CASSPMGTFQETQYF | TGTGCCAGCAGCCCAATGGGGACTTTCCAAGAGACCCAGTACTTC
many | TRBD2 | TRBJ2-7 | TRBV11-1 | CASSSLSPGLAGGLYEQYF | TGTGCCAGCAGCTCCCTATCACCGGGACTAGCGGGGGGGCTCTACGAGCAGTACTTC
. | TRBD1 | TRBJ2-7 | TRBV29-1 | CSVPRGTGNDEQYF | TGCAGCGTCCCCAGAGGGACAGGGAACGACGAGCAGTACTTC
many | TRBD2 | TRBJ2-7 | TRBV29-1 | CSVAIGGSHEQYF | TGCAGCGTTGCTATTGGCGGGAGCCACGAGCAGTACTTC
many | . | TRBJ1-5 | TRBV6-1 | CASSPSGTSNQPQHF | TGTGCCAGCAGCCCCTCCGGGACTAGCAATCAGCCCCAGCATTTT
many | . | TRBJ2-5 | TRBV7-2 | CASSLIGAQETQYF | TGTGCCAGCAGCTTAATCGGAGCTCAAGAGACCCAGTACTTC
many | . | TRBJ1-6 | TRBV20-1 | CSARLTAYNSPLHF | TGCAGTGCTCGATTGACAGCCTATAATTCACCCCTCCACTTT
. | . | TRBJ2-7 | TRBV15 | CATSRDRARVYEQYF | TGTGCCACCAGCAGAGATCGGGCCAGGGTCTACGAGCAGTACTTC
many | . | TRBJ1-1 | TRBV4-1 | CASSLHTFTLTEAFF | TGCGCCAGCAGCCTCCATACATTCACCCTCACTGAAGCTTTCTTT
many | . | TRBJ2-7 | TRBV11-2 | CASSLFSSEQYF | TGTGCCAGCAGCTTATTTTCGTCCGAGCAGTACTTC
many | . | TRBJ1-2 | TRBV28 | CASSLISSRHSIPTWSYGYTF | TGTGCCAGCAGTTTAATATCGAGTAGGCACTCTATTCCCACGTGGAGCTATGGCTACACCTTC
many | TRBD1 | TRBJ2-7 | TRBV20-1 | CSARPYRGAGEQYF | TGCAGTGCTAGACCCTACAGGGGGGCGGGAGAGCAGTACTTC
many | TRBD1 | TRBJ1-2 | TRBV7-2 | CASSPDRGEGYTF | TGTGCCAGCAGCCCGGACAGGGGAGAGGGCTACACCTTC
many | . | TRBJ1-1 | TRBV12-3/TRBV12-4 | CASSFSQNTEAFF | TGTGCCAGCAGTTTTAGTCAGAACACTGAAGCTTTCTTT
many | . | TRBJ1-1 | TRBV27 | CASSLYGSTNTEAFF | TGTGCCAGCAGTTTATATGGCTCAACGAACACTGAAGCTTTCTTT
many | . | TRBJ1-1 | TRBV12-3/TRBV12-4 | CASSLLNGVTEAFF | TGTGCCAGCAGTTTGTTGAATGGTGTCACCGAAGCTTTCTTT
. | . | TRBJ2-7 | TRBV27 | CASSTGGDEQYF | TGTGCCAGCAGTACTGGAGGAGACGAGCAGTACTTC
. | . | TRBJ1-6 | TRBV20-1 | CSATASSSPLHF | TGCAGTGCTACGGCCTCTAGTTCACCCCTCCACTTT
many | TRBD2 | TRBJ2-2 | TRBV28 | CASSRYLGGPVGELFF | TGTGCCAGCAGTCGTTACTTGGGAGGGCCCGTCGGGGAGCTGTTTTTT
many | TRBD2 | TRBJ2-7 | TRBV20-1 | CSALLSGSYEQYF | TGCAGTGCCCTACTTAGCGGGAGCTACGAGCAGTACTTC
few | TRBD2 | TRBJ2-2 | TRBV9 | CASSAGGRVNTGELFF | TGTGCCAGCAGCGCGGGGGGGAGGGTGAACACCGGGGAGCTGTTTTTT
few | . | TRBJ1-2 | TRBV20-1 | CSARDGAQPGYTF | TGCAGTGCCCGGGACGGAGCCCAACCGGGGTACACCTTC
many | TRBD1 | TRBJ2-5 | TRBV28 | CASSSPGQQQETQYF | TGTGCCAGCAGTTCCCCGGGACAGCAACAAGAGACCCAGTACTTC
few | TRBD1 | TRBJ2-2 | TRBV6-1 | CASSEAEDRGPTGELFF | TGTGCCAGCAGTGAAGCGGAGGACAGGGGGCCGACCGGGGAGCTGTTTTTT
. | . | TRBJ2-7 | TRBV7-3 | CASSPGPGRAQSYEQYF | TGTGCCAGCAGCCCTGGACCCGGACGAGCACAATCCTACGAGCAGTACTTC
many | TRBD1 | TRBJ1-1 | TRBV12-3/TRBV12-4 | CASSIWDRDTEAFF | TGTGCCAGCAGTATCTGGGACAGGGACACTGAAGCTTTCTTT
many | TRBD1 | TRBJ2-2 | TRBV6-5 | CASLGQGTTGELFF | TGTGCCAGCCTAGGACAGGGGACCACCGGGGAGCTGTTTTTT
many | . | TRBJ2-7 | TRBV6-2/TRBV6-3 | CASSYLTVSYEQYF | TGTGCCAGCAGTTACCTCACAGTCTCCTACGAGCAGTACTTC
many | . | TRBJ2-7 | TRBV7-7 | CASSLGELSEQYF | TGTGCTAGCAGCTTGGGGGAGTTGAGCGAGCAGTACTTC
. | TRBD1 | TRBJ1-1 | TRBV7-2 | CASSGDSRIEAFF | TGTGCCAGCAGCGGGGACAGCAGGATTGAAGCTTTCTTT
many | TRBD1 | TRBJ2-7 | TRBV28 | CVSRDPGQGNPQYF | TGTGTCAGCAGAGATCCGGGACAGGGGAATCCGCAGTACTTC
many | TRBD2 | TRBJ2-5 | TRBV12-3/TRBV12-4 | CASSTPGLAGETQYF | TGTGCCAGCAGTACCCCGGGACTAGCGGGAGAGACCCAGTACTTC
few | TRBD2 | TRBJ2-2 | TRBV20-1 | CSAASGGRDTGELFF | TGCAGTGCTGCCTCGGGGGGGAGGGACACCGGGGAGCTGTTTTTT